Listed below are T cell receptor beta chains from one sample, sequenced in a study. Generated by immunoSEQ multiplex PCR, the TCRdb table keeps only in-frame clones and is missing some. Of approximately 50,000 clones listed, approximately 95% are singletons. The material sequenced was PBMCs. The receptors were sampled from a middle-aged man with rheumatoid arthritis. CDR3s include the opening cysteine and the closing phenylalanine or tryptophan. A D gene is named only where the DNA matches it firmly. Some rows mark clone size as missing; the rest say once, few, many or name a class of expanded clone.

clone_size	d_call	v_call	j_call	cdr3_nt	cdr3_aa
-	TRBD2	TRBV14	TRBJ2-3	TGTGCCAGCAGCCAAGTCGGACTAGCGGCACCTACGCAGTATTTT	CASSQVGLAAPTQYF
-	TRBD1	TRBV29-1	TRBJ1-1	TGCAGCGCCTGGACAGGGAGGCGCACTGAAGCTTTCTTT	CSAWTGRRTEAFF
-	-	TRBV12-3/TRBV12-4	TRBJ2-3	TGTGCCAGCAGTCAGGAGGGCACAGATACGCAGTATTTT	CASSQEGTDTQYF
-	-	TRBV19	TRBJ2-2	TGTGCCAGTAGTATCGGCGGCACCGGGGAGCTGTTTTTT	CASSIGGTGELFF
-	-	TRBV24-1	TRBJ2-3	TGTGCCACCAGTGATAAAACCCGGGATACGCAGTATTTT	CATSDKTRDTQYF
few	-	TRBV11-3	TRBJ2-2	TGTGCCAGCAGCCTCGGGGAGAGGCACTGGGCCGGGGAGCTGTTTTTT	CASSLGERHWAGELFF
-	TRBD1	TRBV29-1	TRBJ2-1	TGCAGCGCTCGCGGACAGGCTTACAATGAGCAGTTCTTC	CSARGQAYNEQFF
once	-	TRBV19	TRBJ2-6	TGTGCCACCGCGGTGTCTGGGGCCAACGTCCTGACTTTC	CATAVSGANVLTF
-	TRBD2	TRBV24-1	TRBJ2-1	TGTGCCACCAGTGAGATGGCGGGAGGAGGCAATGAGCAGTTCTTC	CATSEMAGGGNEQFF
-	-	TRBV5-8	TRBJ2-5	TGTGCCAGCAGCTTGGGGCAGACTATAGAGACCCAGTACTTC	CASSLGQTIETQYF
-	TRBD1	TRBV9	TRBJ2-7	TGTGCCAGCAGCTTCGGGACAGGGAGCTACGAGCAGTACTTC	CASSFGTGSYEQYF
-	-	TRBV9	TRBJ2-2	TGTGCCAGCAGCGTTTTCGGGACGAACACCGGGGAGCTGTTTTTT	CASSVFGTNTGELFF
-	-	TRBV7-2	TRBJ2-2	TGTGCCAGCAGCACAAGGGCAGGGCCCGCCACCGGGGAGCTGTTTTTT	CASSTRAGPATGELFF
-	TRBD1	TRBV5-6	TRBJ2-7	TGTGCCAGCAGCCTACCGGGACAGGTCGTCTACGAGCAGTACTTC	CASSLPGQVVYEQYF
-	-	TRBV11-3	TRBJ2-3	TGTGCCAGCAGCTTAGAGGGGGACCTTCATACGCAGTATTTT	CASSLEGDLHTQYF
once	-	TRBV12-5	TRBJ2-1	TGTGCTAGTGCCCCCAGGGGCCCGACCTACAATGAGCAGTTCTTC	CASAPRGPTYNEQFF
-	-	TRBV11-2	TRBJ2-3	TGTGCCAGCAGCCATGGGTCGGCAGGGGGGTTCACAGATACGCAGTATTTT	CASSHGSAGGFTDTQYF
-	TRBD1	TRBV7-2	TRBJ1-5	TGTGCCAGCAGCTTAGAGGGGACAGGGATCCAGCCCCAGCATTTT	CASSLEGTGIQPQHF
-	TRBD1	TRBV2	TRBJ1-3	TGTGCCAGCAGTGAAGAGGGCAGGGGGCCTGGAAACACCATATATTTT	CASSEEGRGPGNTIYF
-	-	TRBV29-1	TRBJ2-1	TGCAGCGGCGTGGAGAGCTCCTACAATGAGCAGTTCTTC	CSGVESSYNEQFF
-	-	TRBV7-3	TRBJ1-2	TGTGCCAGCAGCTCAATTCAGCTCCAGAACTATGGCTACACCTTC	CASSSIQLQNYGYTF
-	-	TRBV5-4	TRBJ2-2	TGTGCCAGTGGAAAGGCAGGGGTATCCACCGGGGAGCTGTTTTTT	CASGKAGVSTGELFF
-	TRBD1	TRBV15	TRBJ1-2	TGTGCCACCAGCGACCCGACAGGGGTTCTTGGCTACACCTTC	CATSDPTGVLGYTF
-	-	TRBV24-1	TRBJ2-1	TGTGCCACCAGTGATGGGGATGAGCAGTTCTTC	CATSDGDEQFF
-	-	TRBV7-8	TRBJ1-1	TGTGCCAGCAGCTCCGGGGCCGATAATTTCTTT	CASSSGADNFF
-	TRBD2	TRBV7-3	TRBJ2-1	TGTGCCAGCAGCCAAGGACTAGCTACCCCGCAGTTCTTC	CASSQGLATPQFF
-	-	TRBV27	TRBJ2-1	TGTGCCAGCAGTTTATCGGCCGCGGGGTGGTACAATGAGCAGTTCTTC	CASSLSAAGWYNEQFF
once	-	TRBV4-1	TRBJ2-7	TGCGCCAGCAGCCAAGAGAGGGCAAAAAAGTCCTACGAGCAGTACTTC	CASSQERAKKSYEQYF
-	TRBD2	TRBV30	TRBJ2-7	TGTGCCTGGATGGGACTAGCGTTTTCCTACGAGCAGTACTTC	CAWMGLAFSYEQYF
-	TRBD1	TRBV19	TRBJ2-5	TGTGCCAGTAGTAACGGACAGGGGAGCCAAGAGACCCAGTACTTC	CASSNGQGSQETQYF
-	TRBD2	TRBV24-1	TRBJ2-1	TGTGCCACCAGTGGCCTAGCGGGTTCCTACAATGAGCAGTTCTTC	CATSGLAGSYNEQFF
-	TRBD1	TRBV18	TRBJ1-1	TGTGCCAGCTCACCTCGGGACAGGGCGGGGACTGAAGCTTTCTTT	CASSPRDRAGTEAFF
-	-	TRBV20-1	TRBJ2-4	TGCAGTGCTAGTGGGCTAGAGGGTACCAAAAACATTCAGTACTTC	CSASGLEGTKNIQYF
-	TRBD1	TRBV30	TRBJ1-1	TGTGCCTGGAGTGACGGGACAGGCCCCGGGAACACTGAAGCTTTCTTT	CAWSDGTGPGNTEAFF
-	TRBD1	TRBV27	TRBJ2-6	TGTGCCAGCAGTTACGGACAGGGTGAGGCCAACGTCCTGACTTTC	CASSYGQGEANVLTF
-	-	TRBV4-3	TRBJ2-5	TGCGCCAGCAGTCTCGAGGGTCAAGAGACCCAGTACTTC	CASSLEGQETQYF
-	TRBD1	TRBV18	TRBJ1-5	TGTGCCAGCTCACCAACACAGGGGGCCCGGCAGCCCCAGCATTTT	CASSPTQGARQPQHF
-	TRBD1	TRBV7-3	TRBJ2-6	TGTGCCAGCAGCTTATTGGACAGGGCTGGGGCCAACGTCCTGACTTTC	CASSLLDRAGANVLTF
-	TRBD1	TRBV19	TRBJ1-5	TGTGCCAGTAGTATAGGGACAGGACTGATCAATCAGCCCCAGCATTTT	CASSIGTGLINQPQHF
-	-	TRBV7-2	TRBJ1-1	TGTGCCAGCAGCTTAGTCGCACAGAGGAACACTGAAGCTTTCTTT	CASSLVAQRNTEAFF
few	TRBD1	TRBV27	TRBJ1-1	TGTGCCAGCAGCTTAGGACAGGGGAACACTGAAGCTTTCTTT	CASSLGQGNTEAFF
-	-	TRBV4-2	TRBJ1-6	TGTGCCAGCAGCCAACCCCTGAGTTCACCCCTCCACTTT	CASSQPLSSPLHF
-	TRBD2	TRBV7-6	TRBJ2-2	TGTGCCAGCAGCTTAGGACTAGCGGCGAACACCGGGGAGCTGTTTTTT	CASSLGLAANTGELFF
-	TRBD2	TRBV24-1	TRBJ2-1	TGTGCCACCAGTGATCCAGGACTAGCTGCTAACAATGAGCAGTTCTTC	CATSDPGLAANNEQFF
-	-	TRBV7-2	TRBJ2-3	TGTGCCAGCAGCTTAGCGGGGGGGCGACAAGATACGCAGTATTTT	CASSLAGGRQDTQYF
-	TRBD1	TRBV12-3/TRBV12-4	TRBJ1-1	TGTGCCAGCAGCTCACAGGGGATTGAAGCTTTCTTT	CASSSQGIEAFF
-	-	TRBV18	TRBJ1-2	TGTGCCAGCTCACCCAGGGAGGGAAACTATGGCTACACCTTC	CASSPREGNYGYTF
-	-	TRBV15	TRBJ1-1	TGTGCCACCAGCAGAGGTGGTTACAGGGAAGATGAAGCTTTCTTT	CATSRGGYREDEAFF
-	TRBD2	TRBV27	TRBJ2-1	TGTGCCAGCAGTCCTTTAGCGGGAGGCACCGGTGAGCAGTTCTTC	CASSPLAGGTGEQFF
-	TRBD1	TRBV9	TRBJ1-5	TGTGCCAGCAGCGTAAAGGGGGCTTATAGCAATCAGCCCCAGCATTTT	CASSVKGAYSNQPQHF
once	-	TRBV9	TRBJ2-3	TGTGCCAGCAGCGTAAGGGGTCTAGCGACAGATACGCAGTATTTT	CASSVRGLATDTQYF
-	-	TRBV7-3	TRBJ2-2	TGTGCCAGCAGCCTCGGGCTAGTAGGGACCGGGGAGCTGTTTTTT	CASSLGLVGTGELFF
-	-	TRBV6-1	TRBJ1-2	TGTGCCAGCAGTGACAGCCCATCAGGGCATGGCTACACCTTC	CASSDSPSGHGYTF
-	TRBD1	TRBV27	TRBJ1-1	TGTGCCAGCAGTACCACCCCAGGGGGGGGAACTGAAGCTTTCTTT	CASSTTPGGGTEAFF
-	TRBD2	TRBV2	TRBJ2-2	TGTGCCAGCAGTGGGGAGCGGGGGGGCCTAACCGGGGAGCTGTTTTTT	CASSGERGGLTGELFF
-	TRBD2	TRBV4-1	TRBJ2-1	TGCGCCAGCAGCCCCCTGGTGGCGGGACTAGCGGGGAAGAGCTCCTACAATGAGCAGTTCTTC	CASSPLVAGLAGKSSYNEQFF
once	-	TRBV28	TRBJ1-6	TGTGCCAGCAGACAAAGGGGGAGCTCCTATAATTCACCCCTCCACTTT	CASRQRGSSYNSPLHF
-	TRBD2	TRBV9	TRBJ2-1	TGTGCCAGCAGTGATCCCAGCGGAGGACTAGCCGGCCATGAGCAGTTCTTC	CASSDPSGGLAGHEQFF
-	-	TRBV3-1/TRBV3-2	TRBJ1-6	TGTGCCAGCTGGACACCCAATTCACCCCTCCACTTT	CASWTPNSPLHF